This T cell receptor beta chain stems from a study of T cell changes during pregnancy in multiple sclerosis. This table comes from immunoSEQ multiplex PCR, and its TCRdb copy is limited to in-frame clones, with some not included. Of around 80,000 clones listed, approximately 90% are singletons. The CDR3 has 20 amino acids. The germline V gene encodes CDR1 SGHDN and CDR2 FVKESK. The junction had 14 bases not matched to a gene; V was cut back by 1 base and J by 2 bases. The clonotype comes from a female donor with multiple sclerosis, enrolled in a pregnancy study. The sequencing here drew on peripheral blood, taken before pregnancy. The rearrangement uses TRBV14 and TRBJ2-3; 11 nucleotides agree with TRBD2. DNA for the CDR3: TGTGCCAGCAGCCAAGCTTGGGGTCTATCGGGACTAGCGGACACAGATACGCAGTATTTT. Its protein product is CASSQAWGLSGLADTDTQYF.